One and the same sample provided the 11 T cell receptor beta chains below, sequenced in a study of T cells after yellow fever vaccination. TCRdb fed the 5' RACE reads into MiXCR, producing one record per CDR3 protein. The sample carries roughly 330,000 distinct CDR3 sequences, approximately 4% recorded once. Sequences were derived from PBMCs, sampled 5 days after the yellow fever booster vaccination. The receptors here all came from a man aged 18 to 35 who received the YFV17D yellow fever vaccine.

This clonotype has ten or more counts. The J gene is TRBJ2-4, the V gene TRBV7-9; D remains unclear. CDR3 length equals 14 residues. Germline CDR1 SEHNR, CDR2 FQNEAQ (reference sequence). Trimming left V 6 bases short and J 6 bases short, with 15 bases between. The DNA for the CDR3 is TGTGCCAGCAGTACAGAGCCTACCCGAAACATTCAGTACTTC. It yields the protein CASSTEPTRNIQYF. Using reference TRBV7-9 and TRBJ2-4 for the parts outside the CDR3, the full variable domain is DTGVSQNPRHKITKRGQNVTFRCDPISEHNRLYWYRQTLGQGPEFLTYFQNEAQLEKSRLLSDRFSAERPKGSFSTLEIQRTEQGDSAMYLCASSTEPTRNIQYFGAGTRLSVL.

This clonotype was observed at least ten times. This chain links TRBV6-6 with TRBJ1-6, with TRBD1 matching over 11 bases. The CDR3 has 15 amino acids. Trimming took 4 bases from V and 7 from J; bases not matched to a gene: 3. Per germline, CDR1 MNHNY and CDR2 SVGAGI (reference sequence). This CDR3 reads CASSSGQGANSPLHF. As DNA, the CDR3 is TGTGCCAGCAGTTCCGGACAGGGGGCGAATTCACCCCTCCACTTT.

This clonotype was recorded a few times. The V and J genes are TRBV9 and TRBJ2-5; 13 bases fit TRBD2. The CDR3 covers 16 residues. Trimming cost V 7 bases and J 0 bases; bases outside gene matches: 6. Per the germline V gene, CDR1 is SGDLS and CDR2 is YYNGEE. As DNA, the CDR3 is TGTGCCAGCGCTATGACTAGCGGGGGGTACCAAGAGACCCAGTACTTC. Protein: CASAMTSGGYQETQYF.

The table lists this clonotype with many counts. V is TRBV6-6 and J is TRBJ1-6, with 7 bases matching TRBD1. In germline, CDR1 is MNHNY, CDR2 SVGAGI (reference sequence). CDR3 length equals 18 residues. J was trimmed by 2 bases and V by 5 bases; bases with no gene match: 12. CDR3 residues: CASSLPLTGVTYNSPLHF. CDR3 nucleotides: TGTGCCAGCAGTCTCCCCCTAACAGGGGTCACCTATAATTCACCCCTCCACTTT.

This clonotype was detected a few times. This chain's CDR3 is CASGSGVISGNTIYF. CDR3 DNA sequence: TGTGCCAGCGGATCCGGGGTGATCTCTGGAAACACCATATATTTT. This chain uses TRBV12-3 or TRBV12-4 with TRBJ1-3, with unresolved D. The CDR3 has 15 residues. Trimming removed 8 bases from V and 0 bases from J, with 14 bases in between.

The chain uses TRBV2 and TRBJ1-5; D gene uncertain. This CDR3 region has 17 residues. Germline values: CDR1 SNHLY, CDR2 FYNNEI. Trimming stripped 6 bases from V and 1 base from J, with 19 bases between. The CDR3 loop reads CASRVGQAATSNQPQHF. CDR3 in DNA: TGTGCCAGCAGAGTAGGGCAGGCCGCCACCAGCAATCAGCCCCAGCATTTT.

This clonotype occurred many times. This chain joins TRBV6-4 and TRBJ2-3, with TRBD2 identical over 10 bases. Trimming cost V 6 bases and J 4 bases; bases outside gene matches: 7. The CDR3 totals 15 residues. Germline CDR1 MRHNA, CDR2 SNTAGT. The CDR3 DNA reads TGTGCCAGCAGCCAGCGGGGGGGGGCCCCAGATACGCAGTATTTT. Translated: CASSQRGGAPDTQYF.

CDR3 DNA: TGTGCCAGCAGCCGAACTTGGGCAGGGGTTGCACCCCTCCACTTT. It codes for CASSRTWAGVAPLHF. This chain links TRBV27 with TRBJ1-6, with D possibly matching TRBD1 (6 bases). V dropped 6 bases and J dropped 11 bases, with 20 bases sitting between them. The V gene's germline CDR1 is MNHEY and CDR2 SMNVEV (reference sequence). The CDR3 contains 15 residues.

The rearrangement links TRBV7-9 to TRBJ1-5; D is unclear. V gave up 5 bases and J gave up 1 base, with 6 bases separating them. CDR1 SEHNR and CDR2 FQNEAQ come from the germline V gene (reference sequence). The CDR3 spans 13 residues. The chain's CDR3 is CASSAVSNQPQHF. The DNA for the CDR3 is TGTGCCAGCAGCGCCGTCAGCAATCAGCCCCAGCATTTT. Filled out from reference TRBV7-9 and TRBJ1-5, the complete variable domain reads DTGVSQNPRHKITKRGQNVTFRCDPISEHNRLYWYRQTLGQGPEFLTYFQNEAQLEKSRLLSDRFSAERPKGSFSTLEIQRTEQGDSAMYLCASSAVSNQPQHFGDGTRLSIL.

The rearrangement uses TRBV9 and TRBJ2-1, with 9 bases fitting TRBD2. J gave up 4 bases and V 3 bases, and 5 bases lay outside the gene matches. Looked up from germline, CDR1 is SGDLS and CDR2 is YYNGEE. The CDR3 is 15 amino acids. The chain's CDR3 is CASSERLAAYNEQFF. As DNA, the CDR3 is TGTGCCAGCAGCGAACGACTAGCGGCGTACAATGAGCAGTTCTTC.

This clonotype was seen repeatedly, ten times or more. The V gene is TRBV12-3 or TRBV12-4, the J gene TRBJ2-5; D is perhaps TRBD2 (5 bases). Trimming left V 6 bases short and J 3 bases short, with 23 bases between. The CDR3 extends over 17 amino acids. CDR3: CASSPRAGIKAEETQYF. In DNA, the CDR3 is TGTGCCAGCAGCCCCCGGGCAGGCATAAAAGCGGAAGAGACCCAGTACTTC.